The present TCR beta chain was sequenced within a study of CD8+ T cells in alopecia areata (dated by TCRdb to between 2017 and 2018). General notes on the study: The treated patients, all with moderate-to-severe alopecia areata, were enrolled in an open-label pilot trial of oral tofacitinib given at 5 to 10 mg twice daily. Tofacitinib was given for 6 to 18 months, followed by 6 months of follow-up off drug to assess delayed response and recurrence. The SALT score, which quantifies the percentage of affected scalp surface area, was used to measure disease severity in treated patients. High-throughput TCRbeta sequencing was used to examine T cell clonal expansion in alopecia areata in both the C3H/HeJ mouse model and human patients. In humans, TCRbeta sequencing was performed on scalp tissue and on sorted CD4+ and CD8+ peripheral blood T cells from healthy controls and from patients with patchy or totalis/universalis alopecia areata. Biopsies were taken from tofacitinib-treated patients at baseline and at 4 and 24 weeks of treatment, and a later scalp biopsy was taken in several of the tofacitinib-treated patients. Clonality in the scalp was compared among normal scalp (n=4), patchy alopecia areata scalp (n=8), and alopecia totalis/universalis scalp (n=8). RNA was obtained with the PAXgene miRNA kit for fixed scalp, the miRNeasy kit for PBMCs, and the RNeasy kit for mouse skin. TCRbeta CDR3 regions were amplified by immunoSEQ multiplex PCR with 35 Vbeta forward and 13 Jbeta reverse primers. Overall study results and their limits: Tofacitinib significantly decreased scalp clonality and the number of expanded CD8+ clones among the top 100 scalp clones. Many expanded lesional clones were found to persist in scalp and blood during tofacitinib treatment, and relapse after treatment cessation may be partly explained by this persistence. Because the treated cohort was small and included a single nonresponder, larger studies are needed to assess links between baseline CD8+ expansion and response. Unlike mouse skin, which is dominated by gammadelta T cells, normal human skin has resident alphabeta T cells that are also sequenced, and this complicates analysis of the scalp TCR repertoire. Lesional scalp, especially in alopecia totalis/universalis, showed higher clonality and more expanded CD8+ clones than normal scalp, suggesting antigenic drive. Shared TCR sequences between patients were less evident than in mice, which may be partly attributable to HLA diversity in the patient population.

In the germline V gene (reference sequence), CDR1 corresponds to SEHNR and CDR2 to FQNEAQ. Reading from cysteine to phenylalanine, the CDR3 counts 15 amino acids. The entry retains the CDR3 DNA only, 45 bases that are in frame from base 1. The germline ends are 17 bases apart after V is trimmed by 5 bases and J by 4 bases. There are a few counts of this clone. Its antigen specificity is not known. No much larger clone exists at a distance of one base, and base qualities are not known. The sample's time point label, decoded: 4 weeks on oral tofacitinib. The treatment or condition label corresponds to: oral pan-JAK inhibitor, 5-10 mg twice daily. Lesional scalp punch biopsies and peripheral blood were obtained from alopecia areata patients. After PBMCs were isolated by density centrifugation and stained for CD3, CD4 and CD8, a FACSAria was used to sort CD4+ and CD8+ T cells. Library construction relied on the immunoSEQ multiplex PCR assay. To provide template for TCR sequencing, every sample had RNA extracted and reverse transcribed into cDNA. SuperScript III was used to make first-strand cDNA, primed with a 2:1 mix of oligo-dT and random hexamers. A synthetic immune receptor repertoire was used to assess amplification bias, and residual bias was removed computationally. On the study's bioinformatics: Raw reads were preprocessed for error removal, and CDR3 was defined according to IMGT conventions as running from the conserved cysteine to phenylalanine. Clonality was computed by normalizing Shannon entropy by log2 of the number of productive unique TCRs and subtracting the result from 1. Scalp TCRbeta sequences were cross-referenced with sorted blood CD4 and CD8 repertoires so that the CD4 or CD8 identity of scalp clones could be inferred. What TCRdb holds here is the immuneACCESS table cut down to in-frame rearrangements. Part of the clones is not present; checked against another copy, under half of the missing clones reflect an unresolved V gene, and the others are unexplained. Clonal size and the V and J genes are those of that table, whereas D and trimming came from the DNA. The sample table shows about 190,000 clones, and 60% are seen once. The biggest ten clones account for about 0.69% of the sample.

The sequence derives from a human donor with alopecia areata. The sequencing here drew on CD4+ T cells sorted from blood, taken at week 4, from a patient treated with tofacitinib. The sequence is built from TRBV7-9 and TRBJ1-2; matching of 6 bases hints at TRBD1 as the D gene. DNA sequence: TGTGCCAGCAGCCCAGCTGGGGGGCGCACCTATGGCTACACCTTC. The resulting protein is CASSPAGGRTYGYTF.